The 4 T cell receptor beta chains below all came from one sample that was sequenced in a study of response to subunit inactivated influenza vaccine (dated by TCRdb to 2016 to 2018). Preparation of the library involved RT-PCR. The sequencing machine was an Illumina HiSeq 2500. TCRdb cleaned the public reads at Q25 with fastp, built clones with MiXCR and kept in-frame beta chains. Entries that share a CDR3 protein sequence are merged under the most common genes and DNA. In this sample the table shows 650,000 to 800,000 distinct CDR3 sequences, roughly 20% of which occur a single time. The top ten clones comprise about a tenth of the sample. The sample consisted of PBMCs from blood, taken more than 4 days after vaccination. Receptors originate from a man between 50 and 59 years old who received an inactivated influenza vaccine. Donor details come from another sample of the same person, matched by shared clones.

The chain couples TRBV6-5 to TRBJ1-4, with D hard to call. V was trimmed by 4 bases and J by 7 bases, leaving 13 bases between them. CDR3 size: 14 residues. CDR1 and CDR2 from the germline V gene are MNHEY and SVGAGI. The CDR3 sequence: CASSSPGESEKLFF. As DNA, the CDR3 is TGTGCCAGCAGTTCCCCCGGCGAAAGTGAAAAACTGTTTTTT.

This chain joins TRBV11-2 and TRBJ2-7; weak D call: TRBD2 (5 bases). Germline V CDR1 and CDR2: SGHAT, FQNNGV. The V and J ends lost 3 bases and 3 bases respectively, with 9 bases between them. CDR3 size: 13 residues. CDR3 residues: CASSFSDYYEQYF. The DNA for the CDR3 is TGTGCCAGCAGCTTTAGCGACTACTACGAGCAGTACTTC.

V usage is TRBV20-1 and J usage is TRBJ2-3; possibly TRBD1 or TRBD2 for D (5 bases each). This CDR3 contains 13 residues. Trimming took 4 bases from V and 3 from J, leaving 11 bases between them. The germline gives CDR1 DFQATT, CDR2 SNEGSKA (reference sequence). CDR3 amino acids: CSATWGKTDTQYF. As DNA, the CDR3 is TGCAGTGCTACGTGGGGGAAGACAGATACGCAGTATTTT.

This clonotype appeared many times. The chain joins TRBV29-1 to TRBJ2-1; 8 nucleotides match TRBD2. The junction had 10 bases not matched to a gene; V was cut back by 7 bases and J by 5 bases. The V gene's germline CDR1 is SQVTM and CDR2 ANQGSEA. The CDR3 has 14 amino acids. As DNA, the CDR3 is TGCAGCGGGGCCAGCGGGGGTGGTAACAATGAGCAGTTCTTC. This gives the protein CSGASGGGNNEQFF.